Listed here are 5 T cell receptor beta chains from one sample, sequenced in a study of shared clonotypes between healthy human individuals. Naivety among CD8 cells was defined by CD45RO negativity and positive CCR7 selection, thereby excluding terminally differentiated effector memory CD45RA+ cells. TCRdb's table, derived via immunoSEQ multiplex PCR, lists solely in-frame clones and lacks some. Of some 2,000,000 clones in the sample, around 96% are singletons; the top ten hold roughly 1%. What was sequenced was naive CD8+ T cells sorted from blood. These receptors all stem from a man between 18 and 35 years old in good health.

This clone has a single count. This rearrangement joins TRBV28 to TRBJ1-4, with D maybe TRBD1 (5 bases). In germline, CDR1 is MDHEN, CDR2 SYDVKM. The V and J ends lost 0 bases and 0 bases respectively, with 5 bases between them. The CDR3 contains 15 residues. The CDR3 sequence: CASSLWDTTNEKLFF. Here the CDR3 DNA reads TGTGCCAGCAGTTTATGGGACACAACTAATGAAAAACTGTTTTTT. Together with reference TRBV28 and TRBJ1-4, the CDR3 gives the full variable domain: DVKVTQSSRYLVKRTGEKVFLECVQDMDHENMFWYRQDPGLGLRLIYFSYDVKMKEKGDIPEGYSVSREKKERFSLILESASTNQTSMYLCASSLWDTTNEKLFFGSGTQLSVL.

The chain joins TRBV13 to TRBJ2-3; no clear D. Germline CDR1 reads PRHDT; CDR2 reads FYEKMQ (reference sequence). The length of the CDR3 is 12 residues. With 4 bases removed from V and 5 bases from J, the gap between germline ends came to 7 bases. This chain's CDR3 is CASSSRRDTQYF. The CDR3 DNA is TGTGCCAGCAGCTCCCGCAGAGATACGCAGTATTTT.

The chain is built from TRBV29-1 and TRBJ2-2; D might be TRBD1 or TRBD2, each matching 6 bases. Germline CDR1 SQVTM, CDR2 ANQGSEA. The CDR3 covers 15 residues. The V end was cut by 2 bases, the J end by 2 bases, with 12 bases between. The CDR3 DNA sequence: TGCAGCGTTGAAAAGGAGGGGGGCAACACCGGGGAGCTGTTTTTT. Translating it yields CSVEKEGGNTGELFF.

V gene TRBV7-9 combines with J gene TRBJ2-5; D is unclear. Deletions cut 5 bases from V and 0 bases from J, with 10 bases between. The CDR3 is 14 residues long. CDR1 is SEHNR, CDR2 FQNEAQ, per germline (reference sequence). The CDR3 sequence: CASSLDGNQETQYF. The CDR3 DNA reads TGTGCCAGCAGCCTAGACGGAAACCAAGAGACCCAGTACTTC.

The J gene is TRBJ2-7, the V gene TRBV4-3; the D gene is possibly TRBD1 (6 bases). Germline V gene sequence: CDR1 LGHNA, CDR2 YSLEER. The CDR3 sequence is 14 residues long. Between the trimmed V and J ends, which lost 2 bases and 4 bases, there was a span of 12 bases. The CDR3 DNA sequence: TGCGCCAGCAGCCAATCGGACAGTGATTACGAGCAGTACTTC. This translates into CASSQSDSDYEQYF.